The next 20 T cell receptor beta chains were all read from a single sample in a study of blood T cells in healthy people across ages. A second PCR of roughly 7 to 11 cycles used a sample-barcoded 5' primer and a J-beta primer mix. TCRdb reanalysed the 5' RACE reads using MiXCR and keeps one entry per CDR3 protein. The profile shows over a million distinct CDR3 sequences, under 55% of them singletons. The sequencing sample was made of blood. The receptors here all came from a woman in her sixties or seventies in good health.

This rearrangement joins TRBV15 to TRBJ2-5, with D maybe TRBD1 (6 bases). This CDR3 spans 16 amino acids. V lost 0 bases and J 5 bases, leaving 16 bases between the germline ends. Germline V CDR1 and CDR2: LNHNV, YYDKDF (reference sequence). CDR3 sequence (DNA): TGTGCCACCAGCAGAGACGATGGCAGGGGTCGGGAGACCCAGTACTTC. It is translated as CATSRDDGRGRETQYF.

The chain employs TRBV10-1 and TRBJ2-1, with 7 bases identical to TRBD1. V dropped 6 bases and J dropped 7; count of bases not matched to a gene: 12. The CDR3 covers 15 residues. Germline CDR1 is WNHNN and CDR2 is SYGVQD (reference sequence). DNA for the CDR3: TGCGCCAGCAGCATATCTCGGACAGGCAAGAATGAGCAGTTCTTC. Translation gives CASSISRTGKNEQFF.

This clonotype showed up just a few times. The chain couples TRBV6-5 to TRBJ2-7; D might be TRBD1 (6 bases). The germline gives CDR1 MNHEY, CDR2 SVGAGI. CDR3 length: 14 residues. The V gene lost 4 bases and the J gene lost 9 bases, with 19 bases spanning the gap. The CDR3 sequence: CASSSLQGGGGQYF. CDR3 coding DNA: TGTGCCAGCAGTTCTTTACAGGGTGGGGGCGGGCAGTACTTC.

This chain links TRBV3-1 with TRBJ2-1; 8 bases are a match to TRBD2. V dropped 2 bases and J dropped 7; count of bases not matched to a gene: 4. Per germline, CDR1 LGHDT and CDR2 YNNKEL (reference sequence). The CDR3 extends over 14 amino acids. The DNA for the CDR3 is TGTGCCAGCAGCCAATGGACTAGCTATAATGAGCAGTTCTTC. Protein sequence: CASSQWTSYNEQFF.

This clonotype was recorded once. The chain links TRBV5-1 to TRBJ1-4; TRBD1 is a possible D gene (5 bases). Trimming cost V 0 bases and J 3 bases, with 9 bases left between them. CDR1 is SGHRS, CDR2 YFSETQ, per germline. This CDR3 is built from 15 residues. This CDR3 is CASSLDRSPNEKLFF. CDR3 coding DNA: TGCGCCAGCAGCTTGGACAGGTCTCCTAATGAAAAACTGTTTTTT.

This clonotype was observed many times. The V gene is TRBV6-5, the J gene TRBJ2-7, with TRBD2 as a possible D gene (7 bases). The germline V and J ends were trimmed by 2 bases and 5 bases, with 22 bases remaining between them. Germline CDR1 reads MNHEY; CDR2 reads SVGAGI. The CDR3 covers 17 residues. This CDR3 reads CASSYRPRLGGANEQYF. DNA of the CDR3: TGTGCCAGCAGTTACAGGCCCCGCCTTGGGGGGGCCAACGAGCAGTACTTC.

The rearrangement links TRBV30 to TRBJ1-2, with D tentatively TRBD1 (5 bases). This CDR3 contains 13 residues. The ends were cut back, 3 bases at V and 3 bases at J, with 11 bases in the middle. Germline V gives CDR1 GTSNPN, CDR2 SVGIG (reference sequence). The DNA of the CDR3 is TGTGCCTGGAGCGCCGGGACCCACTATGGCTACACCTTC. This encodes CAWSAGTHYGYTF.

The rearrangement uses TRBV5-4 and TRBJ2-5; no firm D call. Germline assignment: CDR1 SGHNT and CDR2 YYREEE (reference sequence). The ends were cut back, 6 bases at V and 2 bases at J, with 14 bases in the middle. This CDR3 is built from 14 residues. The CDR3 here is CASKKDVRQETQYF. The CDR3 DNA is TGTGCCAGCAAGAAGGACGTACGACAAGAGACCCAGTACTTC.

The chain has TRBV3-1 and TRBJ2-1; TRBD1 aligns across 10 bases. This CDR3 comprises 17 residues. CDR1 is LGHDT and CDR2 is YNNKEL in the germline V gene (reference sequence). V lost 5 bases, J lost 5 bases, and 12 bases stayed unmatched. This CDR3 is CASSSGLGDRGHNEQFF. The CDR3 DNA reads TGTGCCAGCAGCTCCGGGTTAGGGGACAGGGGCCACAATGAGCAGTTCTTC.

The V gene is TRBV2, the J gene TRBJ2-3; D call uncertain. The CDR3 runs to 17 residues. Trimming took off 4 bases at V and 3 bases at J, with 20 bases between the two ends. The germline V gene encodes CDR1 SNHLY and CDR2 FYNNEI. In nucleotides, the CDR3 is TGTGCCAGCAGTGGGAGTAGCCCATGGGTCGCAACAGATACGCAGTATTTT. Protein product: CASSGSSPWVATDTQYF.

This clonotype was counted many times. As DNA, the CDR3 is TGCAGCGTTGGGCAGAACGGGGCCGCAGGAGAGACCCAGTACTTC. It yields the protein CSVGQNGAAGETQYF. The chain couples TRBV29-1 to TRBJ2-5; D possibly matches TRBD1 or TRBD2 (5 bases each). Per the germline V gene, CDR1 is SQVTM and CDR2 is ANQGSEA. This CDR3 has 15 amino acids. Trimming left V 4 bases short and J 4 bases short, with 19 bases between.

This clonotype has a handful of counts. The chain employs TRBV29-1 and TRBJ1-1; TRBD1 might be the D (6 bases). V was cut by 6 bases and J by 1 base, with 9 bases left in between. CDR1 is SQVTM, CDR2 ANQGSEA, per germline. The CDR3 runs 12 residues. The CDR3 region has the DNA TGCAGCGTCATACAGGGGAACACTGAAGCTTTCTTT. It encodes CSVIQGNTEAFF.

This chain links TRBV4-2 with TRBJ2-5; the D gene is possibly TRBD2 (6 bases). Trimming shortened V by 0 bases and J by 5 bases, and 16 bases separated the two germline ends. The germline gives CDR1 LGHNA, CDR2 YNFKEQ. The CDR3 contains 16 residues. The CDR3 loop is CASSQEFVEGGETQYF. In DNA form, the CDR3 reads TGTGCCAGCAGCCAAGAGTTTGTGGAGGGTGGGGAGACCCAGTACTTC.

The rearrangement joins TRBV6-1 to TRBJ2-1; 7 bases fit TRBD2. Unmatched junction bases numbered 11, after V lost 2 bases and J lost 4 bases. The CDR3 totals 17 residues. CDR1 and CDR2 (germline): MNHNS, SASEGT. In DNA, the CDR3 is TGTGCCAGCAGTGAAAATGGGGCTAGCGGATTTTACAATGAGCAGTTCTTC. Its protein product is CASSENGASGFYNEQFF.

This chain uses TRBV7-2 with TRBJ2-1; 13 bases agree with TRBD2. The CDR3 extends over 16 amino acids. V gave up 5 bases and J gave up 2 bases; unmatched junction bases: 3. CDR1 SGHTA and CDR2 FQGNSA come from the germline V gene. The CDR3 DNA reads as TGTGCCAGCAGCCCAACTAGCGGGAGGGCCTACAATGAGCAGTTCTTC. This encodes CASSPTSGRAYNEQFF.

CDR3 residues: CATEGPGTSSGANVLTF. CDR3 sequence (DNA): TGTGCCACCGAGGGGCCAGGGACCTCATCTGGGGCCAACGTCCTGACTTTC. The rearrangement links TRBV24-1 to TRBJ2-6, with D perhaps TRBD1 or TRBD2 (5 bases each). The V gene's germline CDR1 is KGHDR and CDR2 SFDVKD. The CDR3 totals 17 residues. Trimming took 9 bases from V and 1 from J, leaving 18 bases between them.

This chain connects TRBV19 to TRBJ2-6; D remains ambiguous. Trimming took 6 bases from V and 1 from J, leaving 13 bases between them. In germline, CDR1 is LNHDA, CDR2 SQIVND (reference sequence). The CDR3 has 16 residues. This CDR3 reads CASRTTVVSGANVLTF. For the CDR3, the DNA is TGTGCCAGTAGAACCACCGTGGTGTCTGGGGCCAACGTCCTGACTTTC.

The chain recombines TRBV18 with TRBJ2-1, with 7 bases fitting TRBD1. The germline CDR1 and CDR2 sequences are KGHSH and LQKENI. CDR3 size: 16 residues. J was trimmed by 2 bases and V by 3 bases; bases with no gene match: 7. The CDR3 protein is CASSPDTGVAYNEQFF. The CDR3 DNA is TGTGCCAGCTCACCCGATACAGGGGTGGCCTACAATGAGCAGTTCTTC.

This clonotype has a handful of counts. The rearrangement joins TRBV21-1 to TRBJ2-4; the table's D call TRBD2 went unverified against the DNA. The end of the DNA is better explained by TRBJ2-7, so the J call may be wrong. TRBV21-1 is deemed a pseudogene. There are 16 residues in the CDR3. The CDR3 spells CASSKGEREIQYEQYF. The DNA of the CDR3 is TGTGCCAGCAGCAAGGGGGAGCGGGAGATCCAGTACGAGCAGTACTTC.

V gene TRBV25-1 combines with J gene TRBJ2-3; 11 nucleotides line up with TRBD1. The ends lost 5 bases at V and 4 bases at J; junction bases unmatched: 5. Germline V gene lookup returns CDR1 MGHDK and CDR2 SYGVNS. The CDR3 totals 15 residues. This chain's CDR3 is CASSQRGQGADTQYF. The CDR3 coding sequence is TGTGCCAGCAGTCAGCGGGGACAGGGGGCAGATACGCAGTATTTT.